A selection of T cell receptor beta chains follows, all from one sample in a study of blood T cell repertoires in COVID-19. TCRdb's table, derived via immunoSEQ multiplex PCR, lists solely in-frame clones and lacks some. The sample consists of about 330,000 clones, roughly 90% of them appearing once. The sequenced material came from peripheral blood. The receptors shown here come from a woman between 45 and 65 years old with active or convalescent COVID-19. Each CDR3 is given with its conserved first and last residue. A D gene is named only where the DNA matches it firmly.

v_gene,j_gene,d_gene,CDR3aa
TRBV6-2/TRBV6-3,TRBJ1-2,-,CASSTGEIYGYTF
TRBV19,TRBJ2-1,-,CASTFFGGNYNEQFF
TRBV6-2/TRBV6-3,TRBJ1-6,-,CASSRGNSNSPLHF
TRBV9,TRBJ1-1,TRBD1,CASSPGTGATEAFF
TRBV28,TRBJ1-1,-,CASSFVWRANTEAFF
TRBV3-1/TRBV3-2,TRBJ2-7,-,CASSQDMTGGSYEQYF
TRBV27,TRBJ1-2,-,CASSFAPGSGSDGYTF
TRBV6-2/TRBV6-3,TRBJ2-2,TRBD1,CASSYSQGVTGELFF
TRBV6-6,TRBJ1-1,-,CASSSSTLNTEAFF
TRBV6-1,TRBJ1-1,-,CASSYLGSEAFF
TRBV7-2,TRBJ1-1,-,CASSLPLRSQALNTEAFF
TRBV9,TRBJ2-3,TRBD2,CASSVIGEGVTDTQYF
TRBV2,TRBJ2-2,-,CASRDTGKPRGELFF
TRBV14,TRBJ1-2,TRBD1,CASSLSLTGGGYTF
TRBV11-2,TRBJ2-7,TRBD1,CASSLEGQGTEQYF
TRBV19,TRBJ2-2,TRBD1,CASRRGQGNGELFF
TRBV12-3/TRBV12-4,TRBJ2-2,-,CASSLTGGELFF
TRBV25-1,TRBJ2-1,-,CASSEAWQAYSYNEQFF
TRBV27,TRBJ2-7,TRBD1,CASTIRTGGHEQYF
TRBV29-1,TRBJ2-2,-,CSVEQYTGELFF
TRBV18,TRBJ2-7,TRBD1,CASSPTGGAGEQYF
TRBV27,TRBJ2-3,-,CASSPTGQYTDTQYF
TRBV18,TRBJ1-5,TRBD1,CASSLGQGNQPQHF
TRBV28,TRBJ2-3,-,CASSIGRLALSTDTQYF
TRBV7-8,TRBJ2-5,TRBD2,CASSQGLGEGTQYF
TRBV19,TRBJ2-7,-,CASSKPDRPYEQYF
TRBV29-1,TRBJ2-7,-,CSVAGLRTYEQYF
TRBV7-8,TRBJ2-5,-,CASSRRGSIYLGKETQYF
TRBV9,TRBJ2-7,TRBD1,CASSVGWDSSYEQYF
TRBV19,TRBJ1-1,-,CASSITAGLSNTEAFF
TRBV5-1,TRBJ1-1,TRBD1,CASSLGTGNMNTEAFF
TRBV28,TRBJ2-4,-,CASSLRGAGIQYF
TRBV29-1,TRBJ2-1,TRBD2,CSVEPPLASSYNEQFF
TRBV27,TRBJ2-2,TRBD1,CASSETGTGDFTGELFF
TRBV6-1,TRBJ1-5,-,CASSEVMVRGNQPQHF
TRBV5-8,TRBJ2-1,-,CASSLAGGSDEQFF
TRBV11-2,TRBJ2-3,TRBD2,CASSLGGTSYTDTQYF
TRBV14,TRBJ2-7,-,CASSPRLGFYEQYF
TRBV29-1,TRBJ1-2,-,CSVAGTGTFYGYTF
TRBV30,TRBJ1-1,-,CAWDSLNTEAFF
TRBV9,TRBJ1-6,TRBD1,CASSPRDRDSPLHF